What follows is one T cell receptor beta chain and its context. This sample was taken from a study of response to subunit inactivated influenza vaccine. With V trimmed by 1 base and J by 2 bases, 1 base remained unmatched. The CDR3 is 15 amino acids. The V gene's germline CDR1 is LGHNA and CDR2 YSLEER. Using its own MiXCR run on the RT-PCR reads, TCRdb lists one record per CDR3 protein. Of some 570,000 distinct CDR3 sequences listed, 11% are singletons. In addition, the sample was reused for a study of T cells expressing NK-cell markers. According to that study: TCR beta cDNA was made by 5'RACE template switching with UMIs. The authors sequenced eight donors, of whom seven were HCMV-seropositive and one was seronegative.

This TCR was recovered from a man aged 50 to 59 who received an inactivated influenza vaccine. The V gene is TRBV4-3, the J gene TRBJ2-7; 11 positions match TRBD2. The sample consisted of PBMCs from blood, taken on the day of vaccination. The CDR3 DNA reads TGCGCCAGCAGCCAAGTAGCGGGGGGGGCCTACGAGCAGTACTTC. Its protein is CASSQVAGGAYEQYF.